Listed below are T cell receptor beta chains from one sample, sequenced in a study of blood T cell repertoires in COVID-19. Sequenced by immunoSEQ multiplex PCR; TCRdb stores in-frame clones only, minus some. This sample has 300,000 to 450,000 clones, with around 85% found just once. Specimen: peripheral blood. The receptors were sampled from a young woman with acute or convalescent COVID-19. The CDR3 runs from the conserved cysteine through the conserved F or W. The order of the fields is CDR3 length, clone size, D gene, J gene, V gene, CDR3 DNA, CDR3 protein. D genes are given only for firm matches. Not every row has a clone size; where given, it reads once, few, many or a size class.

>14|NA|NA|TRBJ1-1|TRBV30
TGTGCCTGGAGTACCGGACAGATGAACACTGAAGCTTTCTTT
CAWSTGQMNTEAFF
>16|NA|TRBD2|TRBJ2-7|TRBV6-1
TGTGCCAGCAGTGAAAGGCTAGCGGTTCTGTCCTACGAGCAGTACTTC
CASSERLAVLSYEQYF
>13|NA|NA|TRBJ2-7|TRBV13
TGTGCCAGCAGCTTAGGGGCTAGGGGGGAGCAGTACTTC
CASSLGARGEQYF
>15|NA|NA|TRBJ2-1|TRBV5-8
TGTGCCAGCACCAACCTGGTTCAGGGATCCCATGAGCAGTTCTTC
CASTNLVQGSHEQFF
>15|NA|NA|TRBJ1-3|TRBV9
TGTGCCAGCAGCGTAAGTACGGTCTCTGGAAACACCATATATTTT
CASSVSTVSGNTIYF
>14|once|TRBD1|TRBJ1-6|TRBV28
TGTGCCAGCAGTGAGGGACAGGGCGATTCACCCCTCCACTTT
CASSEGQGDSPLHF
>16|NA|TRBD1|TRBJ1-4|TRBV4-1
TGCGCCAGCAGCCAAGTGGTAGGACAGGGTTTTGAAAAACTGTTTTTT
CASSQVVGQGFEKLFF
>16|NA|NA|TRBJ2-3|TRBV27
TGTGCCAGCCGCCCCCCATCGGGACAAAGCACAGATACGCAGTATTTT
CASRPPSGQSTDTQYF
>15|NA|NA|TRBJ2-4|TRBV5-1
TGCGCCAGCAGCAGAGCACAGGGTGGTCAAAACATTCAGTACTTC
CASSRAQGGQNIQYF
>12|NA|TRBD1|TRBJ1-2|TRBV2
TGTGCCGGACAGATAGGACAGGGTGGCTACACCTTC
CAGQIGQGGYTF
>16|NA|TRBD2|TRBJ2-1|TRBV19
TGTGCCAGTAGTATACTGGGACTAGCGGGACTCAATGAGCAGTTCTTC
CASSILGLAGLNEQFF
>12|NA|NA|TRBJ2-1|TRBV6-6
TGTGCCAGCAGTCCCCGCGGACAGGAGCAGTTCTTC
CASSPRGQEQFF
>15|NA|TRBD1|TRBJ1-1|TRBV5-1
TGCGCCAGCAGCTTTACAGGGGGCGCGAACACTGAAGCTTTCTTT
CASSFTGGANTEAFF